These 3 T cell receptor beta chains were all obtained from the same sample, sequenced in a study of shared clonotypes between healthy human individuals. Naive CD8 cells lacked CD45RO, underwent positive selection for CCR7 and left out terminally differentiated effector memory CD45RA+ cells. The protocol was immunoSEQ multiplex PCR, while the TCRdb copy is restricted to in-frame clones and leaves out a portion. Of around 2,100,000 clones listed, roughly 94% are singletons. Sequencing was performed on naive CD8+ T cells sorted from blood. The receptor set was obtained from a man aged 18 to 29 in good health.

This rearrangement joins TRBV13 to TRBJ2-1; TRBD2 matches at 16 bases. The germline V gene has CDR1 PRHDT and CDR2 FYEKMQ (reference sequence). The CDR3 has 21 residues. With V trimmed by 1 base and J by 2 bases, 11 bases remained unmatched. Here the CDR3 DNA reads TGTGCCAGCAGCTTAGTCCGTGAGGGACTAGCGGGAGGGATCACCTACAATGAGCAGTTCTTC. This gives the protein CASSLVREGLAGGITYNEQFF.

Of note for this clone: One end of the junction varies from germline; a read error may be responsible. The chain's CDR3 is CASSEWAFYEQCF. Written as DNA, the CDR3 is TGTGCCAGCAGTGAATGGGCTTTCTACGAGCAGTGCTTC. The rearrangement links TRBV2 to TRBJ2-7; D is unclear. From germline, CDR1 is SNHLY and CDR2 FYNNEI. This CDR3 spans 13 amino acids. The variable domain in full, completed from reference TRBV2 and TRBJ2-7, reads EPEVTQTPSHQVTQMGQEVILRCVPISNHLYFYWYRQILGQKVEFLVSFYNNEISEKSEIFDDQFSVERPDGSNFTLKIRSTKLEDSAMYFCASSEWAFYEQCFGPGTRLTVT.

This clone showed up just a few times. V is TRBV7-9 and J is TRBJ1-2; TRBD1 matches at 7 bases. Looked up from germline, CDR1 is SEHNR and CDR2 is FQNEAQ (reference sequence). This CDR3 is built from 12 residues. With V trimmed by 5 bases and J by 6 bases, 3 bases remained unmatched. The CDR3 DNA reads as TGTGCCAGCAGCCTGGACAGGCATGGCTACACCTTC. Translated, it gives CASSLDRHGYTF. Drawing the rest from reference TRBV7-9 and TRBJ1-2, the complete variable domain is DTGVSQNPRHKITKRGQNVTFRCDPISEHNRLYWYRQTLGQGPEFLTYFQNEAQLEKSRLLSDRFSAERPKGSFSTLEIQRTEQGDSAMYLCASSLDRHGYTFGSGTRLTVV.